This T cell receptor beta chain is drawn from a study of Ad26.COV2.S vaccination and SARS-CoV-2 variants. This CDR3 is 14 amino acids long. The V gene's germline CDR1 is MNHNY and CDR2 SVGAGI (reference sequence). V shed 0 bases and J shed 1 base, with 6 bases lying between them. General observations from the study: With respect to non-spike TCR breadth, vaccine and placebo recipients were similar.

Treatment meaning: some 20 received Ad26.COV2.S at low or high dose, single or two shots; about five received placebo; per-sample allocation not given. Each sample was drawn 63 days after the first injection (of vaccine or placebo). Remarks on this clone: The antigen is unknown.

Here immunoSEQ multiplex PCR was the method, and the copy in TCRdb shows in-frame clones only, minus some. The data hold roughly 390,000 clones, with less than 90% observed a single time. The sample consisted of peripheral blood, taken in a trial of Ad26.COV2.S vaccine versus placebo. The TCR was taken from a person aged 18 to 59 who received the Ad26.COV2.S COVID-19 vaccine or a placebo. This chain joins TRBV6-6 and TRBJ2-5, with D maybe TRBD2 (6 bases). This CDR3 is CASSYSGLQETQYF. DNA of the CDR3: TGTGCCAGCAGTTACTCGGGACTCCAAGAGACCCAGTACTTC.